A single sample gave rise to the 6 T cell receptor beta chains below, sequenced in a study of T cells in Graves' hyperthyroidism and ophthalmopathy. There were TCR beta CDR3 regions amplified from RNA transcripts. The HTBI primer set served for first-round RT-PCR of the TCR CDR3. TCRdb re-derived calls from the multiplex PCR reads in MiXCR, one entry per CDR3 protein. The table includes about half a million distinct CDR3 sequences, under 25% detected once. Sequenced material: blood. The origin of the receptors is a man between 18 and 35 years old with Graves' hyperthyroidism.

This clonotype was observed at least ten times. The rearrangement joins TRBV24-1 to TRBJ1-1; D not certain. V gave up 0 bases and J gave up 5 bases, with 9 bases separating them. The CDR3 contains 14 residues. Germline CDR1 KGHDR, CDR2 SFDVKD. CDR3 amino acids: CATSDLKGRTEAFF. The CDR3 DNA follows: TGTGCCACCAGTGATTTGAAGGGAAGGACTGAAGCTTTCTTT.

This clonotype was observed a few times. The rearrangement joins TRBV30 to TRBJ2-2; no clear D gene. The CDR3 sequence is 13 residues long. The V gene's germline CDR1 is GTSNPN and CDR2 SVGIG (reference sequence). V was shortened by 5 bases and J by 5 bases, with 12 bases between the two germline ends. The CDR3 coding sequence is TGTGCCTGGGACCCTGATGGAACCGGGGAGCTGTTTTTT. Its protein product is CAWDPDGTGELFF.

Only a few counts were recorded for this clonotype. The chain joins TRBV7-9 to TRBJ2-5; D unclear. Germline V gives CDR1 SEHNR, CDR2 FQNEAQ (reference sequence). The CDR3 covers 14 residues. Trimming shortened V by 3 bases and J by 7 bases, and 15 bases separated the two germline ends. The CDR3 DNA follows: TGTGCCAGCAGCTTCTCCCCTCTTACGGGGACCCAGTACTTC. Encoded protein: CASSFSPLTGTQYF.

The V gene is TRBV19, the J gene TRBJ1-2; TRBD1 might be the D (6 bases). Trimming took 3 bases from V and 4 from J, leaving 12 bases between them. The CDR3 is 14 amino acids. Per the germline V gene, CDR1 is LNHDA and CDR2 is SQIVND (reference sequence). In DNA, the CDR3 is TGTGCCAGTAGTATCGGACAGACCCCCTATGGCTACACCTTC. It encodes CASSIGQTPYGYTF.

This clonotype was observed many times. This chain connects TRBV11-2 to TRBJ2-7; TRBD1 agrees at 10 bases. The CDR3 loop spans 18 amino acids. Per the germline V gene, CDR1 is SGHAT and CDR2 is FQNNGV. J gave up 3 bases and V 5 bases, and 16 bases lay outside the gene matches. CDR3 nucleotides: TGTGCCAGCAGCCCAATAGCCCGAGACAGGGGGCGCGGCTACGAGCAGTACTTC. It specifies CASSPIARDRGRGYEQYF.

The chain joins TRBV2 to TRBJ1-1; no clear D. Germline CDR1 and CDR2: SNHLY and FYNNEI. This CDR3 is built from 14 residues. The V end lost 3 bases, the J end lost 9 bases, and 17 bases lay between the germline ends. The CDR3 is CASSDSRSTRKAFF. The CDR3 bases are TGTGCCAGCAGTGACTCCCGTAGCACGCGGAAAGCTTTCTTT.